These 20 T cell receptor beta chains share one sample of origin, sequenced in a study of cytomegalovirus exposure and HLA in healthy donors. Amplification used 60 Vbeta primers and 13 Jbeta primers. Assay: immunoSEQ multiplex PCR; the TCRdb copy retains only in-frame clones and omits some. The profile covers about 270,000 clones, with about nine tenths appearing a single time and 3.5% to 4.5% taken by the ten largest. Sequencing was performed on PBMCs. These receptors all stem from a man in his forties in good health and CMV-seropositive.

The V and J genes are TRBV28 and TRBJ2-1, with 13 nucleotides matching TRBD2. Germline-derived CDR1 and CDR2 are MDHEN and SYDVKM. The ends lost 6 bases at V and 8 bases at J; junction bases unmatched: 7. The CDR3 loop spans 15 amino acids. The CDR3 sequence: CASRLLAGGYHEQFF. CDR3 bases: TGTGCCAGCAGACTACTAGCGGGAGGGTACCATGAGCAGTTCTTC.

The chain carries TRBV11-2 and TRBJ1-1, with D hard to call. Germline-derived CDR1 and CDR2 are SGHAT and FQNNGV. The CDR3 consists of 14 residues. V lost 2 bases, J lost 0 bases, and 7 bases lay in between. The CDR3 nucleotides read TGTGCCAGCAGCTTAAGGAGGTTGAACACTGAAGCTTTCTTT. This codes for CASSLRRLNTEAFF.

This chain uses TRBV7-3 with TRBJ2-7; 7 positions agree with TRBD1. V dropped 5 bases and J dropped 4; count of bases not matched to a gene: 11. The germline V gene encodes CDR1 SGHTA and CDR2 FQGTGA. The CDR3 contains 15 residues. The CDR3 region is CASSTTGTAVYEQYF. The CDR3 DNA reads TGTGCCAGCAGCACCACCGGGACAGCCGTTTACGAGCAGTACTTC.

This chain links TRBV10-3 with TRBJ2-7; D possibly corresponds to TRBD1 (6 bases). V was shortened by 1 base and J by 2 bases, with 6 bases between the two germline ends. The germline V gene has CDR1 ENHRY and CDR2 SYGVKD. This CDR3 spans 13 amino acids. The CDR3 region has the DNA TGTGCCATCAGTGAGTACAGGGCCTACGAGCAGTACTTC. Residues: CAISEYRAYEQYF.

V and J are TRBV7-2 and TRBJ1-3, with D unclear. This CDR3 spans 13 amino acids. V gave up 2 bases and J gave up 11 bases, with 13 bases separating them. The germline V gene has CDR1 SGHTA and CDR2 FQGNSA. The CDR3 region has the DNA TGTGCCAGCAGCTTAAGTCCCGGGATCCCCATATATTTT. It is translated as CASSLSPGIPIYF.

This chain uses TRBV6-6 with TRBJ2-2; tentatively, D is TRBD1 (7 bases). CDR3 length: 14 amino acids. V lost 6 bases to trimming and J lost 6 bases, with 14 bases between them. CDR1 MNHNY and CDR2 SVGAGI come from the germline V gene (reference sequence). The CDR3 sequence is CASSQTRGAGELFF. Written as DNA, the CDR3 is TGTGCCAGCAGCCAAACCAGGGGGGCCGGGGAGCTGTTTTTT.

The chain carries TRBV19 and TRBJ2-2, with 7 bases that match TRBD1. Losses at the gene ends were 4 bases for V and 7 bases for J; bases not matched to a gene: 9. This CDR3 comprises 15 residues. The germline CDR1 and CDR2 sequences are LNHDA and SQIVND (reference sequence). The CDR3 protein is CASSTKTGYGGELFF. CDR3 DNA sequence: TGTGCCAGTAGTACCAAGACAGGGTATGGCGGGGAGCTGTTTTTT.

This chain links TRBV5-1 with TRBJ2-3, with 7 bases fitting TRBD2. The CDR3 length is 15 residues. With V trimmed by 2 bases and J by 4 bases, 7 bases remained unmatched. Germline-derived CDR1 and CDR2 are SGHRS and YFSETQ. The CDR3 sequence is CASSFVGGPADTQYF. CDR3 DNA sequence: TGCGCCAGCAGCTTCGTGGGAGGGCCTGCAGATACGCAGTATTTT.

The chain has TRBV5-1 and TRBJ1-2, with TRBD1 as a possible D gene (6 bases). Germline loops: CDR1 SGHRS, CDR2 YFSETQ. The length of the CDR3 is 12 residues. The ends were cut back, 5 bases at V and 4 bases at J, with 9 bases in the middle. CDR3 residues: CASRDSFYGYTF. In DNA, the CDR3 is TGCGCCAGCAGGGACAGCTTCTATGGCTACACCTTC.

This clone was seen more than once but under ten times. The gene calls are TRBV4-3 and TRBJ1-2; D remains ambiguous. The V and J ends lost 0 bases and 1 base respectively, with 12 bases between them. The CDR3 sequence is 16 residues long. Germline V CDR1 and CDR2: LGHNA, YSLEER. The CDR3, as DNA: TGCGCCAGCAGCCAAGAAGAGCCAGGCCTTAACTATGGCTACACCTTC. This codes for CASSQEEPGLNYGYTF.

This chain uses TRBV7-2 with TRBJ2-7; no firm D call. Germline loops: CDR1 SGHTA, CDR2 FQGNSA. Trimming removed 5 bases at V and 0 bases at J, with 17 bases between. The CDR3 consists of 16 residues. The CDR3 protein is CASSAARHELSYEQYF. The CDR3 DNA reads as TGTGCCAGCAGCGCGGCCCGGCACGAACTCTCCTACGAGCAGTACTTC.

J is TRBJ2-2 and V is TRBV10-3; 7 bases are shared with TRBD2. Germline CDR1 is ENHRY and CDR2 is SYGVKD. The ends lost 0 bases at V and 2 bases at J; junction bases unmatched: 3. The length of the CDR3 is 16 residues. The CDR3 coding sequence is TGTGCCATCAGTGAGTCGTCTAGCGGAAACACCGGGGAGCTGTTTTTT. Protein product: CAISESSSGNTGELFF.

The chain recombines TRBV7-9 with TRBJ2-3, with unresolved D. Germline V gene sequence: CDR1 SEHNR, CDR2 FQNEAQ (reference sequence). The length of the CDR3 is 12 residues. V was cut by 6 bases and J by 7 bases, with 11 bases left in between. CDR3 nucleotide sequence: TGTGCCAGCAGGCCCACAGAAAATACGCAGTATTTT. Amino acids: CASRPTENTQYF.

The chain has TRBV6-5 and TRBJ2-7; 8 bases are shared with TRBD2. The CDR3 spans 15 residues. Germline V gene data show CDR1 as MNHEY and CDR2 as SVGAGI. Unmatched junction bases numbered 10, after V lost 7 bases and J lost 2 bases. CDR3 DNA: TGTGCCAGCACCCGTGGGACTAGTGCCCCCTACGAGCAGTACTTC. Amino acids: CASTRGTSAPYEQYF.

This clone is a singleton in its sample. This chain joins TRBV19 and TRBJ2-2, with D tentatively TRBD2 (5 bases). Trimming took 6 bases from V and 2 from J, leaving 10 bases between them. The CDR3 runs to 14 residues. Germline V CDR1 and CDR2: LNHDA, SQIVND (reference sequence). The CDR3 here is CASSRTLNTGELFF. In nucleotides, the CDR3 is TGTGCCAGTAGCCGGACTCTCAACACCGGGGAGCTGTTTTTT.

V gene TRBV27 combines with J gene TRBJ1-2; no clear D gene. The CDR3 contains 16 residues. Trimming cost V 0 bases and J 3 bases, with 14 bases left between them. Germline CDR1 and CDR2: MNHEY and SMNVEV (reference sequence). The CDR3 region is CASSLSRDNPYYGYTF. CDR3 DNA: TGTGCCAGCAGTTTATCGCGCGACAATCCTTACTATGGCTACACCTTC.

As concerns this clone: Other nucleotide sequences in the sample specify the same CDR3. The rearrangement links TRBV5-6 to TRBJ2-2; 11 bases are shared with TRBD2. The CDR3 has 16 residues. Germline lookup yields CDR1 SGHDT and CDR2 YYEEEE. V lost 4 bases, J lost 7 bases, and 9 bases stayed unmatched. The CDR3 sequence: CASSPTSGSRIGELFF. The CDR3 DNA reads as TGTGCCAGCAGCCCAACTAGCGGGAGTAGAATCGGGGAGCTGTTTTTT.

The J gene is TRBJ2-7, the V gene TRBV28; D gene ambiguous. There are 14 residues in the CDR3. The germline V gene encodes CDR1 MDHEN and CDR2 SYDVKM. Trimming left V 7 bases short and J 6 bases short, with 19 bases between. This CDR3 is CASKSPTGRSEQYF. Here the CDR3 DNA reads TGTGCCAGCAAAAGTCCTACTGGTCGGAGCGAGCAGTACTTC.

The V gene is TRBV27, the J gene TRBJ2-7, with 9 bases fitting TRBD2. The length of the CDR3 is 15 residues. Germline lookup yields CDR1 MNHEY and CDR2 SMNVEV (reference sequence). With V trimmed by 4 bases and J by 0 bases, 4 bases remained unmatched. CDR3 coding DNA: TGTGCCAGCAGTTCCCTAGCGGGGAGCTCCTACGAGCAGTACTTC. This translates into CASSSLAGSSYEQYF.

This clone is a singleton in its sample. The rearrangement joins TRBV18 to TRBJ2-3, with 9 bases matching TRBD1. Germline CDR1 KGHSH, CDR2 LQKENI. V was pared by 2 bases and J by 4 bases, with 10 bases of the junction left unmatched. The length of the CDR3 is 17 residues. CDR3 nucleotides: TGTGCCAGCTCACCATCCACCGGGACAGGGATGGCAGATACGCAGTATTTT. Amino acid sequence: CASSPSTGTGMADTQYF.